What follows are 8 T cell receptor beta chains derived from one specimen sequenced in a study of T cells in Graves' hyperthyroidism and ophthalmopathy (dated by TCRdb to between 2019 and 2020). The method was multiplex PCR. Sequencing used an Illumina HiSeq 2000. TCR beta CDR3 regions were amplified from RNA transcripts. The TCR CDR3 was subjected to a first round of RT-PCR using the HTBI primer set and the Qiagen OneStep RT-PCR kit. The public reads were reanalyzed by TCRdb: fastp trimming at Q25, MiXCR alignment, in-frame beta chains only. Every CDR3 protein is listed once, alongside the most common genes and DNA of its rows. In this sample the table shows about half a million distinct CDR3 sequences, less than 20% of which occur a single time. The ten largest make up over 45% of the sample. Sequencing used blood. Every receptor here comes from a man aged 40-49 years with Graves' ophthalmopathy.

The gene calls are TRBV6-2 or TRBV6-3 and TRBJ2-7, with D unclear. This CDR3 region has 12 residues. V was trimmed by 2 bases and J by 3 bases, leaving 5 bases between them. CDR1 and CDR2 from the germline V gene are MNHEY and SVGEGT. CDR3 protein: CASSYENYEQYF. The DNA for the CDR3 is TGTGCCAGCAGTTACGAAAACTACGAGCAGTACTTC.

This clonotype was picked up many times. CDR3 coding DNA: TGTGCCAGCAGCCAAGGCCGAGGGGCAGAGCAGTTCTTC. This sequence encodes CASSQGRGAEQFF. The chain links TRBV3-1 to TRBJ2-1; D tentatively reads TRBD1 or TRBD2 (5 bases each). The CDR3 sequence is 13 residues long. V was trimmed by 1 base and J by 10 bases, leaving 11 bases between them. Germline V gene sequence: CDR1 LGHDT, CDR2 YNNKEL (reference sequence).

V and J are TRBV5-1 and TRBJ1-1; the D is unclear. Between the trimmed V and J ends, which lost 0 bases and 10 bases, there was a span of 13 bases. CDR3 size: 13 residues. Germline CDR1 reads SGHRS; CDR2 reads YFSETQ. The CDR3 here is CASSLGSGSVAFF. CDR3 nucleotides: TGCGCCAGCAGCTTGGGGTCGGGGTCGGTAGCTTTCTTT. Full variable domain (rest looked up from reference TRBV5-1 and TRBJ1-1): KAGVTQTPRYLIKTRGQQVTLSCSPISGHRSVSWYQQTPGQGLQFLFEYFSETQRNKGNFPGRFSGRQFSNSRSEMNVSTLELGDSALYLCASSLGSGSVAFFGQGTRLTVV.

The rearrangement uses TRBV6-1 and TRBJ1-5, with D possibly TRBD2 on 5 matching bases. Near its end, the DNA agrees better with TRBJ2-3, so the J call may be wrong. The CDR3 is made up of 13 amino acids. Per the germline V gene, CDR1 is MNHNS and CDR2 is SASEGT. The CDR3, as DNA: TGTGCCAGCAGTGACAGACTTCTAGCCCCCCAGTATTTT. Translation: CASSDRLLAPQYF.

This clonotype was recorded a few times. CDR3 sequence reads: CASSLAGGGYTDTQYF. In DNA, the CDR3 is TGCGCCAGCAGCTTGGCCGGGGGGGGCTACACAGATACGCAGTATTTT. The chain recombines TRBV5-1 with TRBJ2-3, with 8 bases identical to TRBD2. V lost 0 bases to trimming and J lost 2 bases; unmatched junction nucleotides: 5. The CDR3 contains 16 residues. CDR1 is SGHRS and CDR2 is YFSETQ in the germline V gene.

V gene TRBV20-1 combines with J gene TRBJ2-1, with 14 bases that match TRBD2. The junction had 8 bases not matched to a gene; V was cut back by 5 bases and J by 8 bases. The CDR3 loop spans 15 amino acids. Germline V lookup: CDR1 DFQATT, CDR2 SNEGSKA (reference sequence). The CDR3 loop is CSASGLAGGGDEQFF. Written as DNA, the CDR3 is TGCAGTGCTTCTGGACTAGCGGGAGGAGGCGATGAGCAGTTCTTC.

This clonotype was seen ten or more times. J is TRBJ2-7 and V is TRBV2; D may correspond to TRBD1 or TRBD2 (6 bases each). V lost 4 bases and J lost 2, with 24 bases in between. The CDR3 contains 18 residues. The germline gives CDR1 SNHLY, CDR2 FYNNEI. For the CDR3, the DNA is TGTGCCAGCAGTGTACGGGGCACGGGGGCTAGTTACGCCTACGAGCAGTACTTC. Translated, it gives CASSVRGTGASYAYEQYF.

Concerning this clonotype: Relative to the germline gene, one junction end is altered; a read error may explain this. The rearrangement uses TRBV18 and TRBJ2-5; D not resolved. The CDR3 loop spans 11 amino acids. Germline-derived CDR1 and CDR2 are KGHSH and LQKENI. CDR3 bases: TGTGCCAGCTCGCCTGGGTCTCAGGCGGACTTC. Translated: CASSPGSQADF. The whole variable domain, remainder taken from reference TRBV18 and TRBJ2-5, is NAGVMQNPRHLVRRRGQEARLRCSPMKGHSHVYWYRQLPEEGLKFMVYLQKENIIDESGMPKERFSAEFPKEGPSILRIQQVVRGDSAAYFCASSPGSQADFGPGTRLLVL.